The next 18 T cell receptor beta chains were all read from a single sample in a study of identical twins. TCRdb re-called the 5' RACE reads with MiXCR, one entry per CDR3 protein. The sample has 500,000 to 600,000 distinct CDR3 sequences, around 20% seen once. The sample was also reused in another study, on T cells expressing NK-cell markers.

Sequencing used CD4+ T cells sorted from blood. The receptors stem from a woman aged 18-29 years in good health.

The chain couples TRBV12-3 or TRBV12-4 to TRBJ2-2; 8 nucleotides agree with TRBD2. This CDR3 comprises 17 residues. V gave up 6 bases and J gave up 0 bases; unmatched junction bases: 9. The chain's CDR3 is CASSAGSGGPNTGELFF. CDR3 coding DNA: TGTGCCAGCAGCGCGGGGAGCGGGGGCCCGAACACCGGGGAGCTGTTTTTT.

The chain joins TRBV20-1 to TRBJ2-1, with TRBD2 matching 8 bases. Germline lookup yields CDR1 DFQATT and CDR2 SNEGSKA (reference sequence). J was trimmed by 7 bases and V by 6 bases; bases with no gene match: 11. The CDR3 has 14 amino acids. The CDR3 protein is CSALSGRARNEQFF. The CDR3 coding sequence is TGCAGTGCACTAAGCGGGAGAGCCCGAAATGAGCAGTTCTTC.

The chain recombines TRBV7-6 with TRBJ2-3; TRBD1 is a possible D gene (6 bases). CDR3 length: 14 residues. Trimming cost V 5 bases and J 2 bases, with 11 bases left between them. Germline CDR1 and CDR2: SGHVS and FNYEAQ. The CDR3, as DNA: TGTGCCAGCAGCGTCACAGGGCCCACAGATACGCAGTATTTT. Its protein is CASSVTGPTDTQYF.

The CDR3 sequence is CASSLGPSRAYEQYF. For the CDR3, the DNA is TGTGCCAGCAGCTTAGGTCCTAGCCGGGCCTACGAGCAGTACTTC. The chain links TRBV7-2 to TRBJ2-7, with D possibly TRBD2 on 5 matching bases. Germline V CDR1 and CDR2: SGHTA, FQGNSA. The CDR3 length is 15 residues. The V and J ends lost 1 base and 2 bases respectively, with 12 bases between them.

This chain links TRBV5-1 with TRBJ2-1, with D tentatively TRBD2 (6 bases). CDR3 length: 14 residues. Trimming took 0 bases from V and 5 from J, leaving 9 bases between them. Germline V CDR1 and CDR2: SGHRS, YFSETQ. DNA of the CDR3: TGCGCCAGCAGCTTGGCGGGAGTGAACAATGAGCAGTTCTTC. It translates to CASSLAGVNNEQFF.

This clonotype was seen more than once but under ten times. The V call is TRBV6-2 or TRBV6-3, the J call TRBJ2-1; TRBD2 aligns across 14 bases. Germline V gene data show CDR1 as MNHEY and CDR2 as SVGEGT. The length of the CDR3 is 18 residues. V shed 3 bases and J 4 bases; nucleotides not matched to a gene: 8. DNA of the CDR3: TGTGCCAGCAGTTATGAAAAGGGACTAGCGGGAGTGTACAATGAGCAGTTCTTC. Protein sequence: CASSYEKGLAGVYNEQFF.

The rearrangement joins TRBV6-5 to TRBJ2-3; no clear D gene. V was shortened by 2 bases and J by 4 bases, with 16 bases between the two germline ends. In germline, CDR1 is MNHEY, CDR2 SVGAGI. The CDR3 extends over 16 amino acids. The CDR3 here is CASSYPSVGGPDTQYF. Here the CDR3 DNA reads TGTGCCAGCAGTTACCCCTCTGTCGGCGGCCCAGATACGCAGTATTTT.

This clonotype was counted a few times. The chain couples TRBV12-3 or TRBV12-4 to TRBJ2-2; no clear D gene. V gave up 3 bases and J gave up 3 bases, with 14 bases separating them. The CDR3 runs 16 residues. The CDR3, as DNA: TGTGCCAGCAGTTTTGGCTCCCGACGACACACCGGGGAGCTGTTTTTT. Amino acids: CASSFGSRRHTGELFF.

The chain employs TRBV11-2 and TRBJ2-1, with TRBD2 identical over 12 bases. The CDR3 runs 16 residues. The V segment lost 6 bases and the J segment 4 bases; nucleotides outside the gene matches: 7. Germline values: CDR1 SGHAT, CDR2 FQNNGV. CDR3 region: CASRPSGGAFYNEQFF. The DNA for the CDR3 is TGTGCCAGCAGGCCTAGCGGGGGGGCATTTTACAATGAGCAGTTCTTC.

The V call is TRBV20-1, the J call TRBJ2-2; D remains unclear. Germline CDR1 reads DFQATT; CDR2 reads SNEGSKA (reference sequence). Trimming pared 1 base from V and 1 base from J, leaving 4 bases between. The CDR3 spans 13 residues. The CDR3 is CSARGRNTGELFF. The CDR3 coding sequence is TGCAGTGCTAGAGGAAGGAACACCGGGGAGCTGTTTTTT.

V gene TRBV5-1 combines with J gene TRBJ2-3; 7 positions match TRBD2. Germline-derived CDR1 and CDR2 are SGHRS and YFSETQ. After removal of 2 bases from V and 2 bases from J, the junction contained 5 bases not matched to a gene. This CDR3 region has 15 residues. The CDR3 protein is CASSLRTRPTDTQYF. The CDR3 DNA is TGCGCCAGCAGCTTACGGACTAGACCCACAGATACGCAGTATTTT. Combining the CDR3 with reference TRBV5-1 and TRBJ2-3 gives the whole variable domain KAGVTQTPRYLIKTRGQQVTLSCSPISGHRSVSWYQQTPGQGLQFLFEYFSETQRNKGNFPGRFSGRQFSNSRSEMNVSTLELGDSALYLCASSLRTRPTDTQYFGPGTRLTVL.

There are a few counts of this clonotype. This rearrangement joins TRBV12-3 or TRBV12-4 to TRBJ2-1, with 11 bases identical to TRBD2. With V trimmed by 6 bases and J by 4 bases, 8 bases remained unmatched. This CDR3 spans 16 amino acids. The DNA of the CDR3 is TGTGCCAGCAGCTCCTTTAGGACTAGCGGGTACAATGAGCAGTTCTTC. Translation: CASSSFRTSGYNEQFF.

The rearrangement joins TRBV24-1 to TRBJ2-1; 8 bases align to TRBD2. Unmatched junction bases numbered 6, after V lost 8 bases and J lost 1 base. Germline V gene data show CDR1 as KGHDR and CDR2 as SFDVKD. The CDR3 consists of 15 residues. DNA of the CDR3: TGTGCCACCACTCGGGAGGGAGGATCCTACAATGAGCAGTTCTTC. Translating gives CATTREGGSYNEQFF.

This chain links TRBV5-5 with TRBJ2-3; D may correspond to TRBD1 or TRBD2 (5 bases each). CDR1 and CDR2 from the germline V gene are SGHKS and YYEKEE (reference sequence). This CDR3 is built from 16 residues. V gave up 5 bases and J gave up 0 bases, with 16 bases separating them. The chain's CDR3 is CASRKYGDGSTDTQYF. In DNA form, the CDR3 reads TGTGCCAGCAGGAAATATGGGGACGGAAGCACAGATACGCAGTATTTT.

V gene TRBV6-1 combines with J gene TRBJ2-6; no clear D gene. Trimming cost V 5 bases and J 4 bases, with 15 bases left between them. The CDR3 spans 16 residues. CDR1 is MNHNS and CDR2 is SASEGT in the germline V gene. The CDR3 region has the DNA TGTGCCAGCAGTACCCCTTCCGTGGGGGGGGCCAACGTCCTGACTTTC. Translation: CASSTPSVGGANVLTF.

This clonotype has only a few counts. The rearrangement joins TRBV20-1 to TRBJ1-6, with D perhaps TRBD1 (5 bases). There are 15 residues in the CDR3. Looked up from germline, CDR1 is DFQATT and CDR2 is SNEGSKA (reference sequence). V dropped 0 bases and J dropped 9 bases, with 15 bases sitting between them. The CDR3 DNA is TGCAGTGCTAGAGATCGGGGCACGGTAGTTTCACCCCTCCACTTT. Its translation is CSARDRGTVVSPLHF.

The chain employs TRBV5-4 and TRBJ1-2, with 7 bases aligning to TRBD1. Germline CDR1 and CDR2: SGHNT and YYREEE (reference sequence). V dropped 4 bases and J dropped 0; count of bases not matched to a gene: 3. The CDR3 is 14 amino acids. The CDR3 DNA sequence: TGTGCCAGCAGCCTCGGGACAGCTAACTATGGCTACACCTTC. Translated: CASSLGTANYGYTF.

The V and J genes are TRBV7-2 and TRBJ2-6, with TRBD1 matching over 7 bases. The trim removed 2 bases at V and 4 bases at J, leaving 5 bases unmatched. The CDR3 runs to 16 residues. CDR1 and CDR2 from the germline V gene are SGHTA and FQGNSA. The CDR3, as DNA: TGTGCCAGCAGCTTAAACAGGGGAGAAGGGGCCAACGTCCTGACTTTC. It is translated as CASSLNRGEGANVLTF.